A single TCR beta chain is shown here with its context. The antigen remains undetermined. The data are from a study of OX40 agonist ivuxolimab in advanced cancers. Study as a whole: The mean age was approximately 56 years, ranging from about 23 to 79, with 65% to 85% of participants male. Overall study findings and caveats: Certain nonresponders additionally had low normalized T-cell clonal expansion. More expanded clones were seen, on average, in CD8+ T cells than in CD4+.

Sequenced by immunoSEQ multiplex PCR; TCRdb stores in-frame clones only, minus some. The sample holds roughly 70,000 clones, 65% to 90% seen once. Sequenced here: CD4+ or CD8+ T cells sorted from blood, sampled in a trial of the OX40 agonist ivuxolimab. The TCR was taken from an adult with an advanced solid tumor such as melanoma, head and neck, liver or kidney cancer.

For the CDR3, the DNA is TGTGCCATCAGAAGAGAAGCCGGCACAGATACGCAGTATTTT. Translating gives CAIRREAGTDTQYF. The chain uses TRBV10-3 and TRBJ2-3; no definite D call. The CDR3 has 14 residues. From germline, CDR1 is ENHRY and CDR2 SYGVKD. V was cut by 6 bases and J by 1 base, with 11 bases left in between.